A selection of T cell receptor beta chains follows, all from one sample in a study of T cell repertoires in cytomegalovirus infection. TCRdb reprocessed the reads via MiXCR and lists one record per CDR3 protein. The data hold 650,000 to 850,000 distinct CDR3 sequences, with about 28% observed a single time. These receptors lack a known antigen. This material consisted of cultured CD8+ T cells from PBMCs, taken from culture after CMV antigen stimulation. Source of these receptors: a human donor in good health (CMV status not recorded). Some clones in this sample may be carry-over from other donors' samples. Both conserved end residues are part of each CDR3. The D gene is left open where the match is weak. Clone size is stated in some rows and not others, as once, few, many or a class when expanded.

abundance: .
j_gene: TRBJ1-2
v_gene: TRBV19
d_gene: .
CDR3aa: CASMVSGEGYTF
CDR3nt: TGTGCCAGTATGGTGTCAGGGGAAGGCTACACCTTC

abundance: .
j_gene: TRBJ2-1
v_gene: TRBV4-1
d_gene: .
CDR3aa: CASSHLLLVSEQFF
CDR3nt: TGCGCCAGCAGCCACCTTCTACTAGTTAGTGAGCAGTTCTTC

abundance: .
j_gene: TRBJ2-2
v_gene: TRBV9
d_gene: .
CDR3aa: CASSALAGNTGELFF
CDR3nt: TGTGCCAGCAGCGCCCTGGCAGGGAACACCGGGGAGCTGTTTTTT

abundance: many
j_gene: TRBJ2-2
v_gene: TRBV10-1
d_gene: .
CDR3aa: CASSDWTAYTNTGELFF
CDR3nt: TGCGCCAGCAGTGACTGGACAGCCTACACGAACACCGGGGAGCTGTTTTTT

abundance: few
j_gene: TRBJ2-7
v_gene: TRBV5-1
d_gene: .
CDR3aa: CASSHGRLEQYF
CDR3nt: TGCGCCAGCAGCCACGGCCGGCTCGAGCAGTACTTC

abundance: few
j_gene: TRBJ2-3
v_gene: TRBV27
d_gene: TRBD1
CDR3aa: CASIGTGGFSNTDTQYF
CDR3nt: TGTGCCAGCATAGGGACAGGGGGTTTCTCGAACACAGATACGCAGTATTTT

abundance: few
j_gene: TRBJ1-5
v_gene: TRBV4-2
d_gene: TRBD1
CDR3aa: CASGAGGDQPQHF
CDR3nt: TGTGCCTCCGGGGCAGGGGGCGATCAGCCCCAGCATTTT

abundance: .
j_gene: TRBJ2-5
v_gene: TRBV6-5
d_gene: .
CDR3aa: CASSSRPLGMETQYF
CDR3nt: TGTGCCAGCAGTTCTAGGCCCTTAGGGATGGAGACCCAGTACTTC

abundance: many
j_gene: TRBJ1-1
v_gene: TRBV7-6
d_gene: .
CDR3aa: CASSLGGWGAGTEAFF
CDR3nt: TGTGCCAGCAGCTTAGGCGGGTGGGGCGCGGGCACTGAAGCTTTCTTT

abundance: few
j_gene: TRBJ1-1
v_gene: TRBV11-2
d_gene: .
CDR3aa: CASSAMPKATEAFF
CDR3nt: TGTGCCAGCAGCGCGATGCCGAAGGCCACTGAAGCTTTCTTT

abundance: many
j_gene: TRBJ2-1
v_gene: TRBV7-8
d_gene: TRBD2
CDR3aa: CASSLWTSGGTNEQFF
CDR3nt: TGTGCCAGCAGCTTATGGACTAGCGGGGGGACCAATGAGCAGTTCTTC

abundance: .
j_gene: TRBJ1-2
v_gene: TRBV4-1
d_gene: TRBD1
CDR3aa: CASSQTTGTGALAF
CDR3nt: TGCGCCAGCAGCCAAACCACCGGGACAGGCGCTTTGGCCTTC

abundance: .
j_gene: TRBJ1-2
v_gene: TRBV27
d_gene: .
CDR3aa: CASGDGGQAGYTF
CDR3nt: TGTGCCAGCGGTGACGGGGGGCAGGCTGGCTACACCTTC

abundance: .
j_gene: TRBJ1-1
v_gene: TRBV7-6
d_gene: .
CDR3aa: CTSSERGGAEAFF
CDR3nt: TGTACCAGCAGCGAAAGGGGGGGGGCTGAAGCTTTCTTT

abundance: once
j_gene: TRBJ1-2
v_gene: TRBV6-8
d_gene: .
CDR3aa: CASSNWTPRDGYTF
CDR3nt: TGTGCCAGCAGTAACTGGACACCACGGGATGGCTACACCTTC

abundance: .
j_gene: TRBJ1-1
v_gene: TRBV29-1
d_gene: .
CDR3aa: CSVKRAGRNTEAFF
CDR3nt: TGCAGCGTTAAGAGGGCGGGGAGGAACACTGAAGCTTTCTTT

abundance: few
j_gene: TRBJ1-5
v_gene: TRBV27
d_gene: TRBD1
CDR3aa: CASSPGQGTYSNQPQHF
CDR3nt: TGTGCCAGCAGCCCGGGACAGGGGACTTATAGCAATCAGCCCCAGCATTTT

abundance: few
j_gene: TRBJ1-1
v_gene: TRBV7-9
d_gene: TRBD1
CDR3aa: CASSLDPGQGVNTEAFF
CDR3nt: TGTGCCAGCAGCTTGGATCCGGGACAGGGAGTAAATACTGAAGCTTTCTTT

abundance: .
j_gene: TRBJ1-1
v_gene: TRBV9
d_gene: .
CDR3aa: CASSVVLSQDTEAFF
CDR3nt: TGTGCCAGCAGCGTAGTCTTATCCCAAGACACTGAAGCTTTCTTT

abundance: .
j_gene: TRBJ2-1
v_gene: TRBV20-1
d_gene: TRBD2
CDR3aa: CSARDSPSGGLGEQFF
CDR3nt: TGCAGTGCTAGAGATTCCCCCAGCGGGGGGCTTGGCGAGCAGTTCTTC

abundance: few
j_gene: TRBJ2-2
v_gene: TRBV12-5
d_gene: .
CDR3aa: CASVESSGLTGTGELFF
CDR3nt: TGTGCTAGTGTGGAATCTTCGGGCCTGACGGGCACCGGGGAGCTGTTTTTT

abundance: .
j_gene: TRBJ1-2
v_gene: TRBV4-2
d_gene: .
CDR3aa: CASSQGELYGYTF
CDR3nt: TGTGCCAGCAGCCAAGGGGAACTCTATGGCTACACCTTC

abundance: few
j_gene: TRBJ1-2
v_gene: TRBV6-1
d_gene: TRBD1
CDR3aa: CASSFRRTGDNYGYTF
CDR3nt: TGTGCCAGCAGCTTCCGCCGGACAGGGGACAACTATGGCTACACCTTC

abundance: many
j_gene: TRBJ1-1
v_gene: TRBV19
d_gene: TRBD1
CDR3aa: CASSFRQGRTEAFF
CDR3nt: TGTGCCAGTAGTTTCAGACAGGGACGGACTGAAGCTTTCTTT

abundance: few
j_gene: TRBJ2-3
v_gene: TRBV4-1
d_gene: .
CDR3aa: CASGSRASDTDTQYF
CDR3nt: TGCGCCAGCGGGTCCCGAGCTAGCGACACAGATACGCAGTATTTT

abundance: .
j_gene: TRBJ2-7
v_gene: TRBV27
d_gene: TRBD2
CDR3aa: CASSLISLAGGGEQYF
CDR3nt: TGTGCCAGCAGTTTAATCTCTCTAGCGGGGGGCGGAGAGCAGTACTTC

abundance: few
j_gene: TRBJ2-6
v_gene: TRBV7-8
d_gene: .
CDR3aa: CASSSPLLGANVLTF
CDR3nt: TGTGCCAGCAGCTCACCCCTCCTCGGGGCCAACGTCCTGACTTTC

abundance: .
j_gene: TRBJ2-2
v_gene: TRBV29-1
d_gene: .
CDR3aa: CSGWAPGENTGELFF
CDR3nt: TGCAGCGGTTGGGCCCCCGGGGAGAACACCGGGGAGCTGTTTTTT

abundance: once
j_gene: TRBJ1-1
v_gene: TRBV4-1
d_gene: .
CDR3aa: CASSQITEGVNTEAFF
CDR3nt: TGCGCCAGCAGCCAAATAACGGAAGGCGTGAACACTGAAGCTTTCTTT

abundance: many
j_gene: TRBJ1-2
v_gene: TRBV7-9
d_gene: TRBD1
CDR3aa: CASSDGTGVGIYGYTF
CDR3nt: TGTGCCAGCAGCGACGGGACAGGGGTTGGGATCTATGGCTACACCTTC

abundance: few
j_gene: TRBJ2-5
v_gene: TRBV7-6
d_gene: TRBD2
CDR3aa: CASSSSGVGQETQYF
CDR3nt: TGTGCCAGCAGCTCTAGCGGGGTGGGGCAAGAGACCCAGTACTTC

abundance: few
j_gene: TRBJ2-3
v_gene: TRBV7-9
d_gene: .
CDR3aa: CASSSYLDRYTDTQYF
CDR3nt: TGTGCCAGCAGCTCCTACTTGGACAGATACACAGATACGCAGTATTTT

abundance: once
j_gene: TRBJ2-5
v_gene: TRBV7-4
d_gene: .
CDR3aa: CASSQDLGETQYF
CDR3nt: TGTGCCAGCAGCCAGGACCTGGGGGAGACCCAGTACTTC

abundance: .
j_gene: TRBJ1-5
v_gene: TRBV10-3
d_gene: .
CDR3aa: CAISDLESTQPQHF
CDR3nt: TGTGCCATCAGTGACTTGGAATCAACTCAGCCCCAGCATTTT

abundance: .
j_gene: TRBJ2-1
v_gene: TRBV29-1
d_gene: .
CDR3aa: CSVVGQGSEQFF
CDR3nt: TGCAGCGTTGTGGGGCAGGGGAGTGAGCAGTTCTTC

abundance: many
j_gene: TRBJ2-3
v_gene: TRBV7-9
d_gene: .
CDR3aa: CASSLALTYTDTQYF
CDR3nt: TGTGCCAGCAGCTTAGCGCTTACTTACACAGATACGCAGTATTTT

abundance: .
j_gene: TRBJ2-7
v_gene: TRBV27
d_gene: TRBD2
CDR3aa: CASSLAWEGYEQYF
CDR3nt: TGTGCCAGCAGTTTAGCCTGGGAGGGTTACGAGCAGTACTTC

abundance: many
j_gene: TRBJ2-1
v_gene: TRBV6-1
d_gene: .
CDR3aa: CASSERPPYEQFF
CDR3nt: TGTGCCAGCAGTGAACGGCCCCCGTACGAGCAGTTCTTC

abundance: .
j_gene: TRBJ1-1
v_gene: TRBV6-2/TRBV6-3
d_gene: .
CDR3aa: CASSYAVVDMNTEAFF
CDR3nt: TGTGCCAGCAGTTATGCGGTGGTGGATATGAACACTGAAGCTTTCTTT

abundance: many
j_gene: TRBJ2-3
v_gene: TRBV7-6
d_gene: .
CDR3aa: CASSDRWRTPTDTQYF
CDR3nt: TGTGCCAGCAGCGATCGATGGCGGACTCCCACAGATACGCAGTATTTT

abundance: many
j_gene: TRBJ1-6
v_gene: TRBV7-6
d_gene: .
CDR3aa: CASSLLSVTGDSPLHF
CDR3nt: TGTGCCAGCAGCTTACTGTCGGTGACAGGAGATTCACCCCTCCACTTT

abundance: .
j_gene: TRBJ1-6
v_gene: TRBV20-1
d_gene: .
CDR3aa: CSAPNWDGDNSPLHF
CDR3nt: TGCAGTGCCCCAAACTGGGACGGCGATAATTCACCCCTCCACTTT

abundance: .
j_gene: TRBJ1-1
v_gene: TRBV24-1
d_gene: .
CDR3aa: CATSDCVEMNTEAFF
CDR3nt: TGTGCCACCAGTGACTGCGTGGAGATGAACACTGAAGCTTTCTTT

abundance: .
j_gene: TRBJ2-2
v_gene: TRBV7-8
d_gene: .
CDR3aa: CASSLDLGAGELFF
CDR3nt: TGTGCCAGCAGCTTAGACCTGGGGGCCGGGGAGCTGTTTTTT

abundance: few
j_gene: TRBJ2-1
v_gene: TRBV19
d_gene: TRBD2
CDR3aa: CASSIDRSGAIHNEQFF
CDR3nt: TGTGCCAGTAGTATAGATCGGAGCGGGGCCATCCACAATGAGCAGTTCTTC

abundance: .
j_gene: TRBJ1-1
v_gene: TRBV27
d_gene: .
CDR3aa: CATARGVEAFF
CDR3nt: TGTGCCACTGCCCGCGGAGTTGAAGCTTTCTTT

abundance: many
j_gene: TRBJ2-5
v_gene: TRBV7-8
d_gene: .
CDR3aa: CASSSNRDPYETQYF
CDR3nt: TGTGCCAGCAGCTCGAACCGGGACCCCTACGAGACCCAGTACTTC

abundance: few
j_gene: TRBJ2-1
v_gene: TRBV3-1
d_gene: TRBD2
CDR3aa: CASSHRTGTSGGVNEQFF
CDR3nt: TGTGCCAGCAGCCACCGTACCGGGACTAGCGGGGGGGTTAATGAGCAGTTCTTC

abundance: many
j_gene: TRBJ2-5
v_gene: TRBV7-6
d_gene: .
CDR3aa: CASSFNAGDTTETQYF
CDR3nt: TGTGCCAGCAGCTTTAACGCGGGGGACACCACAGAGACCCAGTACTTC

abundance: few
j_gene: TRBJ1-1
v_gene: TRBV7-9
d_gene: .
CDR3aa: CASDHNTEAFF
CDR3nt: TGTGCCAGCGATCATAACACTGAAGCTTTCTTT

abundance: .
j_gene: TRBJ2-5
v_gene: TRBV24-1
d_gene: .
CDR3aa: CATSDLRQNQETQYF
CDR3nt: TGTGCCACCAGTGATTTGAGACAGAACCAAGAGACCCAGTACTTC

abundance: many
j_gene: TRBJ1-4
v_gene: TRBV4-3
d_gene: .
CDR3aa: CASSQEFGIFATNEKLFF
CDR3nt: TGCGCCAGCAGCCAAGAATTTGGGATCTTTGCAACTAATGAAAAACTGTTTTTT

abundance: .
j_gene: TRBJ1-5
v_gene: TRBV9
d_gene: .
CDR3aa: CASSQGAGNNNQPQHF
CDR3nt: TGTGCCAGCAGCCAAGGGGCCGGGAATAACAATCAGCCCCAGCATTTT

abundance: once
j_gene: TRBJ1-1
v_gene: TRBV5-1
d_gene: .
CDR3aa: CASSLWVGEDTEAFF
CDR3nt: TGCGCCAGCAGCTTGTGGGTAGGGGAAGACACTGAAGCTTTCTTT

abundance: .
j_gene: TRBJ1-1
v_gene: TRBV2
d_gene: .
CDR3aa: CASVGATGHRRNTEAFF
CDR3nt: TGTGCCAGCGTGGGGGCTACAGGGCACAGAAGGAACACTGAAGCTTTCTTT

abundance: many
j_gene: TRBJ2-5
v_gene: TRBV6-1
d_gene: TRBD2
CDR3aa: CASRKTSDQETQYF
CDR3nt: TGTGCCAGCCGCAAGACTAGCGACCAAGAGACCCAGTACTTC

abundance: many
j_gene: TRBJ2-1
v_gene: TRBV7-8
d_gene: TRBD2
CDR3aa: CASRAGVNEQFF
CDR3nt: TGTGCCAGCAGAGCGGGGGTCAATGAGCAGTTCTTC

abundance: .
j_gene: TRBJ1-4
v_gene: TRBV14
d_gene: .
CDR3aa: CASSQVGTPNEKLFF
CDR3nt: TGTGCCAGCAGCCAAGTAGGCACCCCTAATGAAAAACTGTTTTTT